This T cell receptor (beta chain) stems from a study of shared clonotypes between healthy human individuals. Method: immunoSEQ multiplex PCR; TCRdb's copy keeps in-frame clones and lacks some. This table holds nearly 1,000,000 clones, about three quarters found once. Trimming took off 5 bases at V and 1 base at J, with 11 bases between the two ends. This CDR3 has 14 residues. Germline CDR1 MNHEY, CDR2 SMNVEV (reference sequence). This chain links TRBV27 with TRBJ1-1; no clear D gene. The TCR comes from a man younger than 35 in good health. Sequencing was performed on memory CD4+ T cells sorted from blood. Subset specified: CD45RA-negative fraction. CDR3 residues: CASSPRIPNTEAFF. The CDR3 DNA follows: TGTGCCAGCAGTCCCCGGATCCCGAACACTGAAGCTTTCTTT.